These 9 T cell receptor beta chains were all obtained from the same sample, sequenced in a study of T cell repertoires in aging, cancer and after chemotherapy. TCR beta rearrangements were amplified from peripheral blood genomic DNA. A mixed TRB-A/B primer pool amplified rearranged TRB by multiplex touch-down PCR. TCRdb recomputed calls from the multiplex PCR reads with MiXCR, one row per CDR3 protein. The sample records some 3,000 distinct CDR3 sequences, approximately 25% being singletons. The source material was blood. These receptors were collected from a human donor with a solid tumor.

This clonotype rates as medium-sized. The gene calls are TRBV11-1 and TRBJ2-7; D is unclear. CDR3 size: 13 residues. Trimming removed 1 base from V and 1 base from J, with 5 bases in between. Germline CDR1 SGHAT, CDR2 FQDESV (reference sequence). DNA for the CDR3: TGTGCCAGCAGCTTAGGCACATCCTACGAGCAGTACTTC. Encoded protein: CASSLGTSYEQYF. Looking up the rest from reference TRBV11-1 and TRBJ2-7 gives the full variable domain: EAEVAQSPRYKITEKSQAVAFWCDPISGHATLYWYRQILGQGPELLVQFQDESVVDDSQLPKDRFSAERLKGVDSTLKIQPAELGDSAMYLCASSLGTSYEQYFGPGTRLTVT.

In its sample, this clonotype was seen a few times. CDR3 in amino acids: CASSETGDRAYEQYF. CDR3 sequence (DNA): TGTGCCAGCAGTGAAACTGGGGACAGGGCTTACGAGCAGTACTTC. This rearrangement joins TRBV6-5 to TRBJ2-7, with 9 bases fitting TRBD1. There are 15 residues in the CDR3. Germline CDR1 reads MNHEY; CDR2 reads SVGAGI. J gave up 4 bases and V 5 bases, and 9 bases lay outside the gene matches.

The V gene is TRBV6-5, the J gene TRBJ1-2, with D maybe TRBD1 (6 bases). Trimming removed 5 bases at V and 1 base at J, with 11 bases between. The CDR3 is 14 residues long. Germline V CDR1 and CDR2: MNHEY, SVGAGI. The chain's CDR3 is CASSKQGSNYGYTF. In DNA form, the CDR3 reads TGTGCCAGCAGTAAACAGGGAAGTAACTATGGCTACACCTTC.

This sequence joins TRBV7-2 and TRBJ2-1, with D maybe TRBD1 (6 bases). V lost 6 bases and J lost 3, with 18 bases in between. Looked up from germline, CDR1 is SGHTA and CDR2 is FQGNSA. This CDR3 has 16 residues. CDR3 loop: CASRPSGTTDYNEQFF. In DNA, the CDR3 is TGTGCCAGCAGACCCTCCGGGACAACCGACTACAATGAGCAGTTCTTC.

This clonotype is deemed medium-sized. J is TRBJ1-1 and V is TRBV29-1, with TRBD1 as a possible D gene (5 bases). Germline V gene data show CDR1 as SQVTM and CDR2 as ANQGSEA. Trimming left V 6 bases short and J 2 bases short, with 13 bases between. The CDR3 has 13 residues. The CDR3 spells CSVPGGGNTEAFF. The DNA for the CDR3 is TGCAGCGTCCCTGGGGGGGGTAACACTGAAGCTTTCTTT.

A remark on this clonotype: The junction shows a germline mismatch at one end, possibly a read error. The V call is TRBV6-1, the J call TRBJ2-1; D is uncertain. Germline V gives CDR1 MNHNS, CDR2 SASEGT. The CDR3 is 15 amino acids. CDR3 nucleotides: TGTGCCAGCAGCTCGGCCTTGAGCTCCTACGATGAGCAGTTCTTC. Its translation is CASSSALSSYDEQFF.

This chain connects TRBV20-1 to TRBJ2-1; 9 nucleotides align to TRBD2. From germline, CDR1 is DFQATT and CDR2 SNEGSKA (reference sequence). This CDR3 is built from 12 residues. J lost 8 bases, V lost 7 bases, and 6 bases had no gene match. The CDR3 is CSVWRGGDEQFF. CDR3 in DNA: TGCAGTGTCTGGCGGGGGGGCGATGAGCAGTTCTTC.

In this sample, this clonotype turned up once. V and J are TRBV20-1 and TRBJ2-3; D ambiguous. The germline V gene encodes CDR1 DFQATT and CDR2 SNEGSKA (reference sequence). This CDR3 is 13 amino acids long. The CDR3 nucleotides read TGCAGCGCCTACTCTGTTGCTCCGGATACGCAGTATTTT. The encoded protein is CSAYSVAPDTQYF.

The chain employs TRBV19 and TRBJ1-5; D gene uncertain. Trimming took 4 bases from V and 0 from J, leaving 13 bases between them. The CDR3 runs to 16 residues. The germline V gene has CDR1 LNHDA and CDR2 SQIVND (reference sequence). The CDR3 is CASSTNAVYSNQPQHF. DNA of the CDR3: TGTGCCAGTAGTACCAATGCCGTATATAGCAATCAGCCCCAGCATTTT.